This T cell receptor (beta chain) was recorded in a study of T cell repertoires and leukemia-associated antigens (dated by TCRdb to between 2018 and 2021). Context from the whole study: Per sample, about 5.1 to 7 million read pairs and roughly 3.3 to 5.0 million effective reads were obtained, for 15 million to 20 million effective reads in total. Using in vitro peptide stimulation of healthy T cells, the study sought to determine the antigen recognized by a TCR Vbeta21 clone earlier detected in CML patients. On the study overall, not on this receptor specifically: Numbers of Vbeta genes (about 60), Jbeta genes (more than 12), VDJ rearrangements and unique CDR3s did not differ significantly among the four groups. The antigen specificity and function of the expanded clones were not directly tested and needed further investigation.

As a first step, CD3+ T cells were rested overnight at 2.5 million cells/mL in RPMI 1640 lacking fetal bovine serum. CD3+ T cells were isolated from PBMCs with MACS immunomagnetic beads following the manufacturer's instructions. This clonotype is classified as medium-sized (0.01 to 0.1%). Its antigen specificity is not known. No base quality information exists; no much larger clone differs at one position. Total RNA was extracted from the cultured T cells with TRIzol reagent. 5' rapid amplification of cDNA ends (5'RACE) was the method used to amplify TCRbeta libraries from the RNA. Before sequencing, Qubit, an Agilent instrument, and quantitative PCR were used to check library concentration and integrity. Sequencing of qualified libraries was performed on Illumina HiSeq or MiSeq by a commercial service provider. On the study's bioinformatics: TCR sequences in each sample were identified with MiXCR version 1.8.2. To qualify, a clone needed a CDR3 longer than four amino acids, an in-frame nucleotide length, and no stop codon. A read counted as effective if the read contained the complete CDR3 structure. RT-PCR with 24 Vbeta primers, GeneScan spectratyping, and Sanger sequencing were used to validate the expanded clones. Starting from the raw public reads, TCRdb applied fastp trimming at Q25, assembled clones with MiXCR and retained in-frame beta chains. Duplicate CDR3 protein sequences are folded into a single record with the most common DNA and genes. The V and J calls come from TCRdb's annotation, not from the publication. For this sample there are roughly 12,000 distinct CDR3 sequences; about 40% appear just once. The ten largest make up about 33% of the sample.

CDR1 is given as MGHDK and CDR2 as SYGVNS, both from the germline V gene. Counted from cysteine to phenylalanine, this CDR3 has 15 amino acids. The only DNA kept is the CDR3, 45 bases in frame from the first base. V is pared back by 3 bases and J by 9 bases, with 18 bases lying between the germline termini. The TCR originated in a female donor in good health. Rearrangement joined TRBV25-1 to TRBJ2-1; the D gene could be TRBD1 or TRBD2, each one agreeing over 5 bases. Sequenced material: CD3+ T cells sorted from blood and cultured. Here the CDR3 is given as CASSDYGTLTGEQFF. The DNA sequence reads TGTGCCAGCAGTGACTATGGGACCCTTACGGGTGAGCAGTTCTTC.